This TCR beta chain stems from a study of blood T cell repertoires in COVID-19. This clone was detected only once. The length of the CDR3 is 16 residues. Between the trimmed V and J ends, which lost 5 bases and 0 bases, there was a span of 12 bases. Germline V CDR1 and CDR2: KGHDR, SFDVKD. In the original processing: The assay estimated nucleated cells by amplifying reference gene primers. Clones were sequenced by immunoSEQ multiplex PCR, and TCRdb holds only the in-frame ones, with some missing. V, J and clone size are taken as reported in that table, and D and trimming were inferred from the DNA itself. Among over 120,000 clones listed, 84% were seen once.

The sequenced sample consisted of peripheral blood. This TCR was sampled from a human donor in a cohort sampled during active COVID-19. This chain uses TRBV24-1 with TRBJ2-2, with D perhaps matching TRBD1 (5 bases). The CDR3 sequence: CATSVEEGANTGELFF. CDR3 DNA sequence: TGTGCCACCAGTGTTGAGGAAGGGGCGAACACCGGGGAGCTGTTTTTT.